The 9 T cell receptor beta chains listed next were all sequenced from one sample in a study of blood T cells in healthy people across ages. Together with a sample-barcoded 5' primer, a J-beta primer mix was included in a second PCR lasting about 7 to 12 cycles. TCRdb re-analysed the 5' RACE reads in MiXCR, keeping a single row per CDR3 protein. The data show about 1,800,000 distinct CDR3 sequences, 28% seen once. Sample: blood. These receptors all stem from a woman aged 30 to 39 in good health.

This clonotype was detected once. J is TRBJ2-1 and V is TRBV6-2 or TRBV6-3; D is unresolved. Trimming stripped 6 bases from V and 9 bases from J, with 9 bases between. The CDR3 length is 11 residues. CDR1 is MNHEY, CDR2 SVGEGT, per germline. CDR3 bases: TGTGCCAGCAGAACAATCCGTGAGCAGTTCTTC. Translating it yields CASRTIREQFF.

The chain recombines TRBV2 with TRBJ2-2; tentative D call: TRBD2 (7 bases). CDR3 size: 16 residues. Germline V gives CDR1 SNHLY, CDR2 FYNNEI. Trimming took 7 bases from V and 1 from J, leaving 16 bases between them. The CDR3 sequence is CASTLRGGENTGELFF. The CDR3 region has the DNA TGTGCCAGCACCCTCCGAGGGGGGGAGAACACCGGGGAGCTGTTTTTT.

This clonotype was seen a single time. The chain has TRBV28 and TRBJ1-6; possibly TRBD1 for D (5 bases). Looked up from germline, CDR1 is MDHEN and CDR2 is SYDVKM. The CDR3 consists of 14 residues. V was cut by 7 bases and J by 7 bases, with 14 bases left in between. The CDR3 bases are TGTGCCAGCATCGGCGGGGGGGTCAATTCACCCCTCCACTTT. Protein: CASIGGGVNSPLHF.

On this clonotype: No conserved phenylalanine or tryptophan ends this CDR3, so it is likely a read error. This chain links TRBV5-6 with TRBJ1-2; D gene uncertain. Germline V lookup: CDR1 SGHDT, CDR2 YYEEEE. The length of the CDR3 is 11 residues. Trimming removed 4 bases at V and 8 bases at J, with 9 bases between. CDR3 DNA sequence: TGTGCCAGCAGCCTGGAGGGCGGCTACACCGTC. It codes for CASSLEGGYTV.

This clonotype appeared many times. V usage is TRBV5-1 and J usage is TRBJ2-1; 7 positions agree with TRBD2. The germline CDR1 and CDR2 sequences are SGHRS and YFSETQ. Unmatched junction bases numbered 9, after V lost 0 bases and J lost 6 bases. The CDR3 sequence is 16 residues long. This CDR3 reads CASSLGTSFLSNEQFF. The CDR3 DNA is TGCGCCAGCAGCTTGGGGACTAGTTTTTTGTCCAATGAGCAGTTCTTC.

This clonotype has just a few counts. This chain connects TRBV9 to TRBJ1-2; D is unresolved. There are 14 residues in the CDR3. Germline values: CDR1 SGDLS, CDR2 YYNGEE. The V gene lost 3 bases and the J gene lost 4 bases, with 13 bases spanning the gap. Written as DNA, the CDR3 is TGTGCCAGCAGCGCCTACGGGCGGACCTATGGCTACACCTTC. It specifies CASSAYGRTYGYTF.

This clonotype was seen only a few times. This chain connects TRBV27 to TRBJ2-7; TRBD2 matches 11 bases. The germline V gene has CDR1 MNHEY and CDR2 SMNVEV (reference sequence). The CDR3 covers 13 residues. V lost 9 bases and J lost 5; bases outside the gene matches: 6. The DNA for the CDR3 is TGTGCCAGTCGTCCGGGACTAGCGGACGAGCAGTACTTC. This gives the protein CASRPGLADEQYF.

This clonotype was counted between two and nine times. The chain employs TRBV10-1 and TRBJ2-3, with 7 bases fitting TRBD2. V lost 3 bases, J lost 6 bases, and 6 bases stayed unmatched. The V gene's germline CDR1 is WNHNN and CDR2 SYGVQD (reference sequence). The CDR3 is made up of 14 amino acids. CDR3 in amino acids: CASSEYGRSDTQYF. CDR3 DNA sequence: TGCGCCAGCAGTGAATACGGGAGGTCCGATACGCAGTATTTT.

Note on this clonotype: The junction departs from germline at one end; a sequencing error may be responsible. The rearrangement links TRBV4-1 to TRBJ2-1, with TRBD1 matching over 7 bases. The CDR3 is made up of 16 amino acids. From germline, CDR1 is MGHRA and CDR2 YSYEKL. This CDR3 reads CASSQLKTGRYNGQFF. CDR3 bases: TGCGCCAGCAGCCAACTAAAGACAGGGCGATACAATGGGCAGTTCTTC.